This record looks at one T cell receptor (beta chain) sequence and its context. This specimen comes from a study of blood T cell repertoires in COVID-19. The method was immunoSEQ multiplex PCR; TCRdb's version includes in-frame clones alone and lacks a portion of them. The sample lists 110,000 to 150,000 clones; 81% were seen once. With 0 bases removed from V and 6 bases from J, the gap between germline ends came to 14 bases. This CDR3 region has 15 residues. In germline, CDR1 is LNHDA, CDR2 SQIVND (reference sequence). The clonotype comes from a human donor in a cohort sampled during active COVID-19. Sequenced sample: peripheral blood. The chain uses TRBV19 and TRBJ1-1; the D gene is possibly TRBD1 (5 bases). The DNA of the CDR3 is TGTGCCAGTAGTATAGATCTGGAGGGACGACCTGAAGCTTTCTTT. Amino acid sequence: CASSIDLEGRPEAFF.